This TCR beta chain was documented in a study of blood T cell repertoires in COVID-19. As originally analysed: Using reference gene primer amplification, nucleated cell counts were estimated. Profiled with immunoSEQ multiplex PCR; TCRdb holds only in-frame clones, not every one. The V and J calls and the clone size are those of that table, but D and trimming were determined from the DNA. Among 400,000 or so clones listed, 85% to 90% were seen once. The CDR3 has 16 amino acids. Trimming stripped 4 bases from V and 3 bases from J, with 18 bases between. Germline V gene lookup returns CDR1 MNHEY and CDR2 SMNVEV (reference sequence). One Seattle source followed patients from active infection through their disease course.

The rearrangement joins TRBV27 to TRBJ1-1; D is ambiguous. The sequenced sample was peripheral blood. This clonotype was obtained from a man younger than 30 with COVID-19, enrolled during active disease. For the CDR3, the DNA is TGTGCCAGCAGTTCAATCGAGTTTCGGAGGGACACTGAAGCTTTCTTT. Translating it yields CASSSIEFRRDTEAFF.